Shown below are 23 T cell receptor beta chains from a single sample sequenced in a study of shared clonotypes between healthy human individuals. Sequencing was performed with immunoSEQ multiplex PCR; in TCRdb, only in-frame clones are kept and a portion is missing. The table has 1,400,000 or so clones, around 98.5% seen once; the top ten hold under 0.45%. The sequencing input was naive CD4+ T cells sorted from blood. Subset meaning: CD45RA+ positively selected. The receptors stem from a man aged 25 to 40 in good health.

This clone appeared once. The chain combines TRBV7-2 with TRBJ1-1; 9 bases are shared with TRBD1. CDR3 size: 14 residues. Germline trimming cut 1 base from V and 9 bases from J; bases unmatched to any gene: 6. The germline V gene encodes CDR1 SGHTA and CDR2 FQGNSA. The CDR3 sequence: CASSLVRTGVQAFF. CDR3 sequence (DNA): TGTGCCAGCAGCTTAGTTAGGACAGGGGTACAAGCTTTCTTT.

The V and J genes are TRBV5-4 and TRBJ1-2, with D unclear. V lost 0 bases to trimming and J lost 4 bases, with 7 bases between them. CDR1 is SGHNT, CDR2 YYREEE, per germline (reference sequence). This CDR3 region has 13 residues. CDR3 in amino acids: CASSLDAFYGYTF. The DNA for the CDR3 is TGTGCCAGCAGCTTGGATGCCTTCTATGGCTACACCTTC.

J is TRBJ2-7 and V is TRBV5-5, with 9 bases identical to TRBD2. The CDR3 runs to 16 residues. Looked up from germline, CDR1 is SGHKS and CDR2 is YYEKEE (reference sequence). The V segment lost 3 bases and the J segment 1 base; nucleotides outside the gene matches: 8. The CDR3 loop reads CASSSTSGPPSYEQYF. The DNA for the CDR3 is TGTGCCAGCAGCTCTACTAGCGGGCCGCCTTCCTACGAGCAGTACTTC.

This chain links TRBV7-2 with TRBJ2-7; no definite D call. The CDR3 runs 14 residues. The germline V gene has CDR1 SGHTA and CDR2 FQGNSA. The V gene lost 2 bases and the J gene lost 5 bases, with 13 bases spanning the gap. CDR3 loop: CASSLRAPPNEQYF. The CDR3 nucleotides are TGTGCCAGCAGCTTACGGGCCCCCCCCAACGAGCAGTACTTC.

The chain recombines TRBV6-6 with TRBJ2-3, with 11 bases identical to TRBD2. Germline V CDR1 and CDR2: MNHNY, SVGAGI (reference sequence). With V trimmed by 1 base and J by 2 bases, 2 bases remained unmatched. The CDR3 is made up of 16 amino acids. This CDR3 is CASSYYSGRATDTQYF. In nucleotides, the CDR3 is TGTGCCAGCAGTTACTATAGCGGGAGGGCCACAGATACGCAGTATTTT.

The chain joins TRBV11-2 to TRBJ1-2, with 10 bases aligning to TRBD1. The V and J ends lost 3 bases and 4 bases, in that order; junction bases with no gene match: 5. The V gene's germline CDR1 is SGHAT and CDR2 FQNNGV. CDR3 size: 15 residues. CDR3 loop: CASSFDRGRVYGYTF. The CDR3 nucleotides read TGTGCCAGCAGCTTTGACAGGGGGCGCGTCTATGGCTACACCTTC.

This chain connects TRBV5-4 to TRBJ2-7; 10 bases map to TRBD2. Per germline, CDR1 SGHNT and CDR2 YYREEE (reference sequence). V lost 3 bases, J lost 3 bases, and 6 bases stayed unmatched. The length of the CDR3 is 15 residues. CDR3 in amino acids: CASSSGKREGYEQYF. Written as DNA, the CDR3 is TGTGCCAGCAGCTCCGGGAAGCGGGAGGGCTACGAGCAGTACTTC.

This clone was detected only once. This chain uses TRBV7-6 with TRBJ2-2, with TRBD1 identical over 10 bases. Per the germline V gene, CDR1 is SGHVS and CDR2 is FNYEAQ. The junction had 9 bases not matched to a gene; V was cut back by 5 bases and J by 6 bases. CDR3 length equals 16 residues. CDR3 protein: CASSMGQGYLAGELFF. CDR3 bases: TGTGCCAGCAGCATGGGACAGGGGTATTTAGCCGGGGAGCTGTTTTTT.

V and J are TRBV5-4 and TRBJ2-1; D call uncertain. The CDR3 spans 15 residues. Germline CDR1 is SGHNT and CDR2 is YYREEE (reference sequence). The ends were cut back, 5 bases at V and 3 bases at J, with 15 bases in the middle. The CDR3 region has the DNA TGTGCCAGCAGTGCGGCCCTTAATGACTACAATGAGCAGTTCTTC. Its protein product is CASSAALNDYNEQFF.

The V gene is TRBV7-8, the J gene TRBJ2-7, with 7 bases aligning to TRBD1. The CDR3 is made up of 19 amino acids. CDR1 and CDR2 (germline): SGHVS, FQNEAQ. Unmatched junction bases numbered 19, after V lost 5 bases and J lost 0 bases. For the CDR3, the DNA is TGTGCCAGCAGCCTAAGGGGGCGGAGTACAGGACTGAGCTCCTACGAGCAGTACTTC. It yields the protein CASSLRGRSTGLSSYEQYF. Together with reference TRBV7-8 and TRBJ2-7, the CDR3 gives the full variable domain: GAGVSQSPRYKVAKRGQDVALRCDPISGHVSLFWYQQALGQGPEFLTYFQNEAQLDKSGLPSDRFFAERPEGSVSTLKIQRTQQEDSAVYLCASSLRGRSTGLSSYEQYFGPGTRLTVT.

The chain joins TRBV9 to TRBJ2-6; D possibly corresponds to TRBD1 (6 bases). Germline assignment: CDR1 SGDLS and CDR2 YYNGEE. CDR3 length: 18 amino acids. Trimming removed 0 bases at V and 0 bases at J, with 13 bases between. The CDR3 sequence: CASSVVGHSSSGANVLTF. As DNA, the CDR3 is TGTGCCAGCAGCGTAGTGGGACATTCAAGCTCTGGGGCCAACGTCCTGACTTTC.

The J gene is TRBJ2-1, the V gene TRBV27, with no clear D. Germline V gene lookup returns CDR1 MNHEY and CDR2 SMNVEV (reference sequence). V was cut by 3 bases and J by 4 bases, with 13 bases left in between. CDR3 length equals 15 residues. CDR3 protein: CASSLGPWGYNEQFF. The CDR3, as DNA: TGTGCCAGCAGTTTGGGTCCCTGGGGATACAATGAGCAGTTCTTC.

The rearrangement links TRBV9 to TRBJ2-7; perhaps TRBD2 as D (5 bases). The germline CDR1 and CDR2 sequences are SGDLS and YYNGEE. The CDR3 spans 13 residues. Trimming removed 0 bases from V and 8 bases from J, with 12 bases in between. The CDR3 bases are TGTGCCAGCAGCGTAGCTTCGGAGGCGCAGCAGTACTTC. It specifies CASSVASEAQQYF.

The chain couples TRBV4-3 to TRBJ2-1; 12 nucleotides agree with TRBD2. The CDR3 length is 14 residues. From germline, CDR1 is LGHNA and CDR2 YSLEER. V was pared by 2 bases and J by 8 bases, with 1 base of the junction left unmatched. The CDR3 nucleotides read TGCGCCAGCAGCCAACTAGCGGGAGGGGATGAGCAGTTCTTC. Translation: CASSQLAGGDEQFF.

The CDR3 is CASSYGGPYEQYF. Written as DNA, the CDR3 is TGTGCCAGCAGTTACGGGGGTCCCTACGAGCAGTACTTC. This chain joins TRBV6-6 and TRBJ2-7; perhaps D is TRBD1 or TRBD2 (5 bases each). The V end was cut by 2 bases, the J end by 2 bases, with 7 bases between. The CDR3 is made up of 13 amino acids. The germline gives CDR1 MNHNY, CDR2 SVGAGI (reference sequence).

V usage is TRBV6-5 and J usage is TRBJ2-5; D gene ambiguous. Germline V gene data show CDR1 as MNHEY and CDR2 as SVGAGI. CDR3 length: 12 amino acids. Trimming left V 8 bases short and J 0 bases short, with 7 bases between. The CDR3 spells CASRTNQETQYF. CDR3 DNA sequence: TGTGCCAGCCGAACAAACCAAGAGACCCAGTACTTC.

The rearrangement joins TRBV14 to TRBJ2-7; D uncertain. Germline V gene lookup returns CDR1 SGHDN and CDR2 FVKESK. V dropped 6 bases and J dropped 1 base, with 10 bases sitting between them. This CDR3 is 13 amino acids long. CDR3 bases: TGTGCCAGCAGTCTCCTTTCTTCCTACGAGCAGTACTTC. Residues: CASSLLSSYEQYF.

This CDR3 reads CASSLQGLRGYTF. For the CDR3, the DNA is TGTGCCAGCAGCCTACAGGGGTTGCGGGGCTACACCTTC. This chain links TRBV28 with TRBJ1-2; 7 bases match TRBD1. The CDR3 contains 13 residues. Trimming at V came to 6 bases and at J to 8 bases, leaving 9 bases not matched to a gene. In germline, CDR1 is MDHEN, CDR2 SYDVKM.

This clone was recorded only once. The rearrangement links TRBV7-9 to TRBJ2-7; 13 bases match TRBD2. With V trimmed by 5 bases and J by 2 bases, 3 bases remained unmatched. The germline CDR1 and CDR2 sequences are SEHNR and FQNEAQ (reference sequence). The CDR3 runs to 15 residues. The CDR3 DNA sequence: TGTGCCAGCAGCGATACTAGCGGGAGGGCCTACGAGCAGTACTTC. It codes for CASSDTSGRAYEQYF.

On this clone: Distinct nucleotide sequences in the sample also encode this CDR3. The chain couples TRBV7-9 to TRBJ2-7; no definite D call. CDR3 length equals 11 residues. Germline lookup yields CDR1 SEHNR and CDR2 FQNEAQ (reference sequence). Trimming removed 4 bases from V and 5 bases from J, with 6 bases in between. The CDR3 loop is CASSSRDEQYF. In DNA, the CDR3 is TGTGCCAGCAGCTCTAGGGACGAGCAGTACTTC.

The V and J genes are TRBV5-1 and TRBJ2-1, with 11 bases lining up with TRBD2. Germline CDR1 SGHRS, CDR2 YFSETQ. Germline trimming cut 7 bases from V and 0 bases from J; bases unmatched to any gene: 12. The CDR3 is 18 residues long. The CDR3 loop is CASGSLAGAPGSYNEQFF. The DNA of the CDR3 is TGCGCCAGCGGCTCACTAGCGGGAGCCCCTGGCTCCTACAATGAGCAGTTCTTC.

The CDR3 loop is CASSLSSIVGEQYF. The DNA of the CDR3 is TGTGCCAGCAGTTTATCTTCAATTGTTGGCGAGCAGTACTTC. The chain has TRBV27 and TRBJ2-7; no firm D call. The ends were cut back, 0 bases at V and 6 bases at J, with 12 bases in the middle. Germline CDR1 and CDR2: MNHEY and SMNVEV (reference sequence). This CDR3 has 14 amino acids.

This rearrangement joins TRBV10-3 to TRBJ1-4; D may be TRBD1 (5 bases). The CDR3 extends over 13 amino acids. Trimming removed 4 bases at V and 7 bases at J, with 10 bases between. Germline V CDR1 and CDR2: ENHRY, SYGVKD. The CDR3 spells CAISAGAREKLFF. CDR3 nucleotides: TGTGCCATCAGTGCTGGGGCGCGTGAAAAACTGTTTTTT.